The 25 T cell receptor beta chains given below trace back to one sample, sequenced in a study of T cells after yellow fever vaccination. TCRdb re-called the 5' RACE reads with MiXCR, one entry per CDR3 protein. The data hold about 45,000 distinct CDR3 sequences, with roughly 7% observed a single time. The material sequenced was CD8+ T cells not binding an NS4B(214-222) dextramer, sorted from PBMCs, taken 45 days after the yellow fever booster vaccination. The receptors originated from a young man who received the YFV17D yellow fever vaccine.

This clonotype was counted only a few times. V is TRBV7-9 and J is TRBJ1-1; 7 bases are shared with TRBD1. The CDR3 runs 21 residues. The trim removed 2 bases at V and 0 bases at J, leaving 21 bases unmatched. In germline, CDR1 is SEHNR, CDR2 FQNEAQ (reference sequence). The CDR3 sequence: CASSLPSWAGGPLWMNTEAFF. CDR3 nucleotides: TGTGCCAGCAGCTTACCGTCCTGGGCAGGGGGTCCGCTATGGATGAACACTGAAGCTTTCTTT.

This clonotype was recorded many times. The chain combines TRBV6-1 with TRBJ2-5; weak D call: TRBD1 (6 bases). The CDR3 length is 14 residues. From germline, CDR1 is MNHNS and CDR2 SASEGT. Trimming left V 5 bases short and J 5 bases short, with 15 bases between. The CDR3 is CASSKGPQGETQYF. The CDR3 DNA reads TGTGCCAGCAGTAAGGGCCCCCAGGGGGAGACCCAGTACTTC.

The sample holds many counts of this clonotype. This chain joins TRBV6-5 and TRBJ2-7; the D gene is possibly TRBD2 (6 bases). Germline V gene lookup returns CDR1 MNHEY and CDR2 SVGAGI. V was trimmed by 3 bases and J by 7 bases, leaving 13 bases between them. The CDR3 loop spans 13 amino acids. CDR3 DNA sequence: TGTGCCAGCAGTTATGTCGGGGGTAGGGAGCAGTACTTC. Translating it yields CASSYVGGREQYF.

This clonotype showed up many times. V usage is TRBV9 and J usage is TRBJ1-4; no definite D call. Germline V gene lookup returns CDR1 SGDLS and CDR2 YYNGEE. The CDR3 spans 12 residues. Trimming shortened V by 7 bases and J by 5 bases, and 9 bases separated the two germline ends. CDR3 DNA sequence: TGTGCCAGCTCCTCGGGCAATGAAAAACTGTTTTTT. Amino acid sequence: CASSSGNEKLFF.

This clonotype was recorded at least ten times. The chain couples TRBV7-8 to TRBJ2-3, with D unresolved. V was pared by 3 bases and J by 0 bases, with 4 bases between. Per germline, CDR1 SGHVS and CDR2 FQNEAQ. This CDR3 is 13 amino acids long. The CDR3 sequence is CASSFLSTDTQYF. The DNA of the CDR3 is TGTGCCAGCAGCTTCTTGAGCACAGATACGCAGTATTTT.

This clonotype was recorded many times. The chain is built from TRBV12-3 or TRBV12-4 and TRBJ2-7; D unclear. This CDR3 region has 13 residues. Trimming shortened V by 6 bases and J by 3 bases, and 12 bases separated the two germline ends. This CDR3 reads CASRLDGIYEQYF. Here the CDR3 DNA reads TGTGCCAGCAGGCTGGACGGAATCTACGAGCAGTACTTC.

This clonotype was recorded a few times. V usage is TRBV4-3 and J usage is TRBJ1-1, with no clear D. Trimming took off 5 bases at V and 5 bases at J, with 15 bases between the two ends. The CDR3 has 14 residues. Germline CDR1 is LGHNA and CDR2 is YSLEER. The CDR3 coding sequence is TGCGCCAGCAGCACAACCCCGGCGCGGACTGAAGCTTTCTTT. Its translation: CASSTTPARTEAFF.

This clonotype has at least ten counts. This chain joins TRBV19 and TRBJ2-3; a weak D match, TRBD1 (6 bases). The germline V gene encodes CDR1 LNHDA and CDR2 SQIVND (reference sequence). The CDR3 runs 14 residues. V was pared by 9 bases and J by 4 bases, with 17 bases between. This chain's CDR3 is CASAETGSADTQYF. CDR3 sequence (DNA): TGTGCCAGCGCGGAAACAGGGTCCGCAGATACGCAGTATTTT. Variable domain in full (rest from reference TRBV19 and TRBJ2-3): DGGITQSPKYLFRKEGQNVTLSCEQNLNHDAMYWYRQDPGQGLRLIYYSQIVNDFQKGDIAEGYSVSREKKESFPLTVTSAQKNPTAFYLCASAETGSADTQYFGPGTRLTVL.

This clonotype was detected ten times or more. CDR3 protein: CASSSTRDNEQFF. The CDR3 DNA is TGTGCCAGCAGTTCAACTAGGGACAATGAGCAGTTCTTC. The chain combines TRBV27 with TRBJ2-1; TRBD2 might be the D (5 bases). The CDR3 has 13 residues. The V gene's germline CDR1 is MNHEY and CDR2 SMNVEV (reference sequence). The ends were cut back, 4 bases at V and 5 bases at J, with 9 bases in the middle.

This clonotype has at least ten counts. The rearrangement uses TRBV29-1 and TRBJ1-1; D unresolved. Germline values: CDR1 SQVTM, CDR2 ANQGSEA. The CDR3 is made up of 12 amino acids. V was pared by 4 bases and J by 0 bases, with 6 bases between. DNA of the CDR3: TGCAGCGTTGCGGTCATGAACACTGAAGCTTTCTTT. It translates to CSVAVMNTEAFF.

This clonotype has a count of ten or more. The J gene is TRBJ2-3, the V gene TRBV7-2; 9 nucleotides align to TRBD2. Germline CDR1 reads SGHTA; CDR2 reads FQGNSA. The CDR3 has 15 residues. The J segment lost 2 bases and the V segment lost 5 bases, leaving 5 bases of the junction unmatched. The CDR3 nucleotides are TGTGCCAGCAGCCCCGCGGGAGGGCCCACAGATACGCAGTATTTT. Translation gives CASSPAGGPTDTQYF. The variable domain in full, with the rest retrieved from reference TRBV7-2 and TRBJ2-3, is GAGVSQSPSNKVTEKGKDVELRCDPISGHTALYWYRQSLGQGLEFLIYFQGNSAPDKSGLPSDRFSAERTGGSVSTLTIQRTQQEDSAVYLCASSPAGGPTDTQYFGPGTRLTVL.

The table lists this clonotype with many counts. The gene calls are TRBV27 and TRBJ2-5, with D possibly TRBD1 on 6 matching bases. This CDR3 is 14 amino acids long. Trimming cost V 3 bases and J 5 bases, with 13 bases left between them. Germline loops: CDR1 MNHEY, CDR2 SMNVEV (reference sequence). CDR3 nucleotide sequence: TGTGCCAGCAGTTTCACAGGGAGATTTGAGACCCAGTACTTC. As protein: CASSFTGRFETQYF.

This clonotype was counted at least ten times. The chain joins TRBV2 to TRBJ2-1; 12 bases align to TRBD2. The CDR3 runs 15 residues. The ends lost 6 bases at V and 8 bases at J; junction bases unmatched: 8. Germline V gene sequence: CDR1 SNHLY, CDR2 FYNNEI. In nucleotides, the CDR3 is TGTGCCAGCAGATCGACTAGCGGGAGTTTCGATGAGCAGTTCTTC. Translated: CASRSTSGSFDEQFF. Drawing the rest from reference TRBV2 and TRBJ2-1, the complete variable domain is EPEVTQTPSHQVTQMGQEVILRCVPISNHLYFYWYRQILGQKVEFLVSFYNNEISEKSEIFDDQFSVERPDGSNFTLKIRSTKLEDSAMYFCASRSTSGSFDEQFFGPGTRLTVL.

This clonotype was recorded at least ten times. The chain recombines TRBV7-9 with TRBJ2-2; D is possibly TRBD1 (6 bases). The CDR3 spans 16 residues. The V end was cut by 5 bases, the J end by 0 bases, with 13 bases between. Per the germline V gene, CDR1 is SEHNR and CDR2 is FQNEAQ (reference sequence). CDR3 protein: CASSPTGTTNTGELFF. Written as DNA, the CDR3 is TGTGCCAGCAGCCCAACAGGGACGACGAACACCGGGGAGCTGTTTTTT.

This clonotype has a handful of counts. J is TRBJ2-5 and V is TRBV11-2; 7 bases fit TRBD2. The CDR3 has 13 amino acids. Germline CDR1 SGHAT, CDR2 FQNNGV. V lost 6 bases to trimming and J lost 5 bases; unmatched junction nucleotides: 6. CDR3 loop: CASSPGGFETQYF. CDR3 DNA: TGTGCCAGCAGTCCCGGGGGGTTTGAGACCCAGTACTTC.

This clonotype was seen ten or more times. The chain links TRBV4-2 to TRBJ2-7, with 10 bases aligning to TRBD1. This CDR3 has 17 residues. Per germline, CDR1 LGHNA and CDR2 YNFKEQ. The trim removed 3 bases at V and 0 bases at J, leaving 8 bases unmatched. The CDR3 coding sequence is TGTGCCAGCAGCCAGAGCACCGGGACAGGGGACTCCTACGAGCAGTACTTC. This gives the protein CASSQSTGTGDSYEQYF.

The sample holds a few counts of this clonotype. The chain has TRBV5-1 and TRBJ2-7; 7 positions agree with TRBD2. The CDR3 consists of 12 residues. Germline CDR1 and CDR2: SGHRS and YFSETQ. The V gene end was trimmed by 7 bases and the J gene end by 5 bases; junction bases not matched to a gene: 6. In DNA, the CDR3 is TGCGCCAGCCGGAGGGAGGGTGACGAGCAGTACTTC. It specifies CASRREGDEQYF.

As to this clonotype: A much larger clone sits a single nucleotide away, making a read error possible. The chain links TRBV7-2 to TRBJ1-2; 7 bases agree with TRBD1. The CDR3 is made up of 14 amino acids. Germline loops: CDR1 SGHTA, CDR2 FQGNSA. The CDR3 nucleotides are TGTGCCAGCAGTACCGGGACAGCTAAATATGGCTACACCTTC. As protein: CASSTGTAKYGYTF. Looking up the rest from reference TRBV7-2 and TRBJ1-2 gives the full variable domain: GAGVSQSPSNKVTEKGKDVELRCDPISGHTALYWYRQSLGQGLEFLIYFQGNSAPDKSGLPSDRFSAERTGGSVSTLTIQRTQQEDSAVYLCASSTGTAKYGYTFGSGTRLTVV.

The table lists this clonotype with many counts. The chain uses TRBV6-5 and TRBJ2-3; TRBD1 matches at 7 bases. The V and J ends lost 7 bases and 6 bases, in that order; junction bases with no gene match: 4. Germline values: CDR1 MNHEY, CDR2 SVGAGI. The CDR3 covers 12 residues. Here the CDR3 DNA reads TGTGCCAGCAACCCAGGGGGTGATACGCAGTATTTT. Amino acids: CASNPGGDTQYF.

This clonotype has just one count. A much larger clone sits a single nucleotide away, making a read error possible. J is TRBJ2-3 and V is TRBV15; D gene uncertain. This CDR3 contains 15 residues. V lost 0 bases to trimming and J lost 6 bases, with 13 bases between them. CDR1 and CDR2 from the germline V gene are LNHNV and YYDKDF (reference sequence). CDR3 DNA sequence: TGTGCCACCAGCAGAGATGAGGAAGGTAGGGATACGCAGTATTTT. Encoded protein: CATSRDEEGRDTQYF.

At least ten counts were recorded for this clonotype. The chain combines TRBV9 with TRBJ2-3, with D unresolved. V lost 4 bases and J lost 6, with 12 bases in between. The CDR3 has 13 amino acids. Germline V lookup: CDR1 SGDLS, CDR2 YYNGEE. The CDR3 bases are TGTGCCAGCAGCCAGTATCTTTCGGATACGCAGTATTTT. Protein sequence: CASSQYLSDTQYF.

This clonotype showed up many times. V usage is TRBV6-2 or TRBV6-3 and J usage is TRBJ2-1; D not resolved. The V gene's germline CDR1 is MNHEY and CDR2 SVGEGT. The V end was cut by 6 bases, the J end by 0 bases, with 9 bases between. There are 14 residues in the CDR3. CDR3 region: CASSSGSSYNEQFF. CDR3 sequence (DNA): TGTGCCAGCAGCTCAGGATCCTCCTACAATGAGCAGTTCTTC.

This clonotype has at least ten counts. The V and J genes are TRBV27 and TRBJ1-1; D is unresolved. The germline V gene encodes CDR1 MNHEY and CDR2 SMNVEV (reference sequence). The length of the CDR3 is 11 residues. The germline V and J ends were trimmed by 6 bases and 10 bases, with 12 bases remaining between them. The CDR3 nucleotides are TGTGCCAGCAGGTCGGTAGACGGAGCTTTCTTT. As protein: CASRSVDGAFF.

The chain joins TRBV5-6 to TRBJ2-2; 11 nucleotides align to TRBD2. V lost 4 bases, J lost 3 bases, and 5 bases stayed unmatched. Germline lookup yields CDR1 SGHDT and CDR2 YYEEEE. The CDR3 has 16 amino acids. CDR3 nucleotide sequence: TGTGCCAGCAGCCCGGGGACTAGCGGTTACACCGGGGAGCTGTTTTTT. Its protein is CASSPGTSGYTGELFF. The entire variable domain, with the rest obtained from reference TRBV5-6 and TRBJ2-2, is as follows: DAGVTQSPTHLIKTRGQQVTLRCSPKSGHDTVSWYQQALGQGPQFIFQYYEEEERQRGNFPDRFSGHQFPNYSSELNVNALLLGDSALYLCASSPGTSGYTGELFFGEGSRLTVL.

This clonotype was detected many times. This chain uses TRBV27 with TRBJ2-5, with D hard to call. CDR1 is MNHEY and CDR2 is SMNVEV in the germline V gene (reference sequence). V lost 3 bases and J lost 4, with 6 bases in between. This CDR3 spans 12 amino acids. CDR3 loop: CASSFFGETQYF. In DNA form, the CDR3 reads TGTGCCAGCAGTTTTTTTGGAGAGACCCAGTACTTC.